A single sample gave rise to the 12 T cell receptor beta chains below, sequenced in a study of blood T cell repertoires in COVID-19. The data were produced by immunoSEQ multiplex PCR, yet TCRdb's version contains in-frame clones alone and is incomplete. The repertoire holds roughly 150,000 clones, with approximately 80% as singletons. The material sequenced was PBMCs or T cells enriched from blood (not recorded which). These receptors all come from a man between 65 and 85 years old who had been exposed to COVID-19.

The V and J genes are TRBV5-1 and TRBJ2-7; D remains unclear. The CDR3 consists of 12 residues. The germline V gene has CDR1 SGHRS and CDR2 YFSETQ. The ends were cut back, 3 bases at V and 0 bases at J, with 4 bases in the middle. CDR3 DNA sequence: TGCGCCAGCAGCTCCAGCTCCTACGAGCAGTACTTC. It encodes CASSSSSYEQYF.

V is TRBV3-1 (or the pseudogene TRBV3-2) and J is TRBJ2-6; D not certain. The CDR3 extends over 15 amino acids. V dropped 4 bases and J dropped 0 bases, with 7 bases sitting between them. Germline lookup yields CDR1 LGHDT and CDR2 YNNKEL (reference sequence). The CDR3 DNA follows: TGTGCCAGCAGCCTACGCAGCTCTGGGGCCAACGTCCTGACTTTC. This encodes CASSLRSSGANVLTF.

The chain couples TRBV6-4 to TRBJ2-1; 8 bases line up with TRBD2. The CDR3 runs to 15 residues. Germline CDR1 MRHNA, CDR2 SNTAGT. The V and J ends lost 4 bases and 2 bases, in that order; junction bases with no gene match: 4. The chain's CDR3 is CASSVLAGTYNEQFF. The CDR3 nucleotides are TGTGCCAGCAGTGTATTAGCGGGGACCTACAATGAGCAGTTCTTC.

V usage is TRBV4-3 and J usage is TRBJ1-4, with D perhaps matching TRBD1 (6 bases). The V and J ends lost 0 bases and 3 bases respectively, with 17 bases between them. CDR3 length: 18 residues. CDR1 and CDR2 from the germline V gene are LGHNA and YSLEER. The CDR3 spells CASSQEGWGRTSNEKLFF. CDR3 nucleotides: TGCGCCAGCAGCCAAGAAGGTTGGGGGCGGACCTCTAATGAAAAACTGTTTTTT.

The chain uses TRBV6-5 and TRBJ1-3, with 8 bases fitting TRBD1. The V segment lost 0 bases and the J segment 2 bases; nucleotides outside the gene matches: 3. Per germline, CDR1 MNHEY and CDR2 SVGAGI. CDR3 length: 16 residues. The CDR3 loop is CASSYSKQGAGNTIYF. CDR3 nucleotide sequence: TGTGCCAGCAGTTACTCGAAACAGGGGGCTGGAAACACCATATATTTT.

In its sample, this clone was seen once. This chain joins TRBV7-8 and TRBJ2-5, with 7 bases matching TRBD1. V was clipped by 5 bases and J by 5 bases; unmatched bases: 5. From germline, CDR1 is SGHVS and CDR2 FQNEAQ. This CDR3 contains 13 residues. CDR3 nucleotide sequence: TGTGCCAGCAGCACCTCCAGGGGGGAGACCCAGTACTTC. It codes for CASSTSRGETQYF.

The chain has TRBV19 and TRBJ2-4; possibly TRBD2 for D (5 bases). CDR1 and CDR2 from the germline V gene are LNHDA and SQIVND (reference sequence). Trimming took off 5 bases at V and 0 bases at J, with 14 bases between the two ends. The CDR3 is 16 residues long. The CDR3 nucleotides are TGTGCCAGTAGTCTCGGGAATCCTCTAGCCAAAAACATTCAGTACTTC. This translates into CASSLGNPLAKNIQYF. Supplemented by reference TRBV19 and TRBJ2-4, the full variable domain reads DGGITQSPKYLFRKEGQNVTLSCEQNLNHDAMYWYRQDPGQGLRLIYYSQIVNDFQKGDIAEGYSVSREKKESFPLTVTSAQKNPTAFYLCASSLGNPLAKNIQYFGAGTRLSVL.

The chain combines TRBV10-3 with TRBJ2-7; D not certain. The CDR3 totals 13 residues. Germline V CDR1 and CDR2: ENHRY, SYGVKD. V lost 6 bases and J 2 bases, leaving 11 bases between the germline ends. The CDR3 region has the DNA TGTGCCATCAGCGCTTCGCCTACCTACGAGCAGTACTTC. Its protein product is CAISASPTYEQYF.

Here the CDR3 DNA reads TGTGCCTGGAGGGAATCTTTAGCGCACGAGAGAGATACGCAGTATTTT. It yields the protein CAWRESLAHERDTQYF. This chain uses TRBV30 with TRBJ2-3; a possible D gene is TRBD2 (5 bases). Germline V CDR1 and CDR2: GTSNPN, SVGIG (reference sequence). The CDR3 extends over 16 amino acids. Trimming left V 3 bases short and J 5 bases short, with 21 bases between.

The rearrangement uses TRBV10-1 and TRBJ1-1; perhaps TRBD1 as D (5 bases). Per the germline V gene, CDR1 is WNHNN and CDR2 is SYGVQD (reference sequence). There are 13 residues in the CDR3. The V gene lost 4 bases and the J gene lost 11 bases, with 17 bases spanning the gap. The CDR3 loop is CASSASPGSEAFF. The CDR3 bases are TGCGCCAGCAGTGCCTCCCCAGGGTCAGAGGCTTTCTTT.

The V call is TRBV7-7, the J call TRBJ2-1; 9 positions match TRBD1. This CDR3 spans 14 amino acids. With 4 bases clipped from V and 5 bases from J, the junction kept 3 bases outside the gene matches. Germline V gene sequence: CDR1 SSHAT, CDR2 FNYEAQ (reference sequence). The CDR3 spells CASSSGTGNNEQFF. In nucleotides, the CDR3 is TGTGCCAGCAGCTCCGGGACAGGGAACAATGAGCAGTTCTTC.

V usage is TRBV19 and J usage is TRBJ2-5; 11 nucleotides agree with TRBD2. Trimming cost V 5 bases and J 1 base; bases outside gene matches: 9. The CDR3 loop spans 17 amino acids. Germline assignment: CDR1 LNHDA and CDR2 SQIVND (reference sequence). The CDR3, as DNA: TGTGCCAGTAGTCCGCGGGCCGGGACTAGCGGCCAAGAGACCCAGTACTTC. Amino acid sequence: CASSPRAGTSGQETQYF.